This is a list of T cell receptor beta chains from one sample in a study of blood T cell repertoires in COVID-19. Assay: immunoSEQ multiplex PCR; the TCRdb copy retains only in-frame clones and omits some. The sample carries about 78,000 clones, 80% recorded once. Sequenced material: peripheral blood. The receptors originated from a man in his 60s with active or convalescent COVID-19. CDR3s include the opening cysteine and the closing phenylalanine or tryptophan. A row's size may be missing; if present it is once, few, many or a size class.

J: TRBJ2-3; size: NA; V: TRBV9; CDR3: CASSVGASGGADTQYF
J: TRBJ1-2; size: NA; V: TRBV10-3; CDR3: CATFQGQGSYGGTF
J: TRBJ2-1; size: few; V: TRBV12-5; CDR3: CASGHGGAYDEQFF
J: TRBJ1-6; size: NA; V: TRBV10-1; CDR3: CASNDRNNSPLHF
J: TRBJ1-4; size: NA; V: TRBV18; CDR3: CASSPAGGIQKLFF
J: TRBJ1-2; size: NA; V: TRBV4-2; CDR3: CASSQDRGVYGYTF
J: TRBJ2-3; size: NA; V: TRBV24-1; CDR3: CATGDREGAIDTQYF
J: TRBJ1-1; size: once; V: TRBV18; CDR3: CASSPQGQGNTEAFF
J: TRBJ1-1; size: NA; V: TRBV6-2/TRBV6-3; CDR3: CASIPFSNTEAFF
J: TRBJ1-5; size: few; V: TRBV4-1; CDR3: CASSQGQNQPQHF
J: TRBJ1-2; size: NA; V: TRBV9; CDR3: CASSVQTGGGYTF
J: TRBJ1-1; size: NA; V: TRBV5-1; CDR3: CASSGVTGNTEAFF
J: TRBJ2-3; size: NA; V: TRBV7-2; CDR3: CASRDRSTDTQYF
J: TRBJ2-3; size: NA; V: TRBV27; CDR3: CASKRQGGTDTQYF
J: TRBJ2-2; size: NA; V: TRBV4-3; CDR3: CASSQDQGNTGELFF
J: TRBJ2-5; size: NA; V: TRBV3-1/TRBV3-2; CDR3: CASSQVRRGGQETQYF